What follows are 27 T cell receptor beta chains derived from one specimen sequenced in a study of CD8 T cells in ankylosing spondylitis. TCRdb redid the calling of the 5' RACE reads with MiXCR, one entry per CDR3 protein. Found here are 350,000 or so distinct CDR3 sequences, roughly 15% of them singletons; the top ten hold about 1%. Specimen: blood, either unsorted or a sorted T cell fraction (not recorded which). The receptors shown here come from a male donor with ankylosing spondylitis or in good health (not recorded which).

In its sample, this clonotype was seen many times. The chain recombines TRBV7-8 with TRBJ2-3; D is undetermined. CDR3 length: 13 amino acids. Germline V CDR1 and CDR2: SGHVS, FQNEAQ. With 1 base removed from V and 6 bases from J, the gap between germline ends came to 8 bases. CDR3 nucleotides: TGTGCCAGCAGCTTAGGCAGGCTGGATACGCAGTATTTT. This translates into CASSLGRLDTQYF. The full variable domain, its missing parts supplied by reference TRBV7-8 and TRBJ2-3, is GAGVSQSPRYKVAKRGQDVALRCDPISGHVSLFWYQQALGQGPEFLTYFQNEAQLDKSGLPSDRFFAERPEGSVSTLKIQRTQQEDSAVYLCASSLGRLDTQYFGPGTRLTVL.

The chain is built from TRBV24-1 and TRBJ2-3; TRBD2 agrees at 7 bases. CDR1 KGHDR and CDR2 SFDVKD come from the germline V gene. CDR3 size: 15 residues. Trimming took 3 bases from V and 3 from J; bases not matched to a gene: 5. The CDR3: CATSDTGGGTDTQYF. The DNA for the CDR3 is TGTGCCACCAGTGATACGGGGGGAGGGACAGATACGCAGTATTTT.

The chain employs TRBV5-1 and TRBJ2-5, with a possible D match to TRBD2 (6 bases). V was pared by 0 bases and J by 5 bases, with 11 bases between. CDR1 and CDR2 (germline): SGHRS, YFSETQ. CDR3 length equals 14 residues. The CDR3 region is CASSLAVGRETQYF. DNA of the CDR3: TGCGCCAGCAGCTTGGCTGTTGGGAGGGAGACCCAGTACTTC.

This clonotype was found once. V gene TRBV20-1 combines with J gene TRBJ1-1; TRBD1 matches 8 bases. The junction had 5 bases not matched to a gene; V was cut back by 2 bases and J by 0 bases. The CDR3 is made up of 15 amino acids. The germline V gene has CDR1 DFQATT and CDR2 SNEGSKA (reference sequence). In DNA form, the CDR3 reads TGCAGTGCTAGACGCGGACAGGGAATGAACACTGAAGCTTTCTTT. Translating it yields CSARRGQGMNTEAFF.

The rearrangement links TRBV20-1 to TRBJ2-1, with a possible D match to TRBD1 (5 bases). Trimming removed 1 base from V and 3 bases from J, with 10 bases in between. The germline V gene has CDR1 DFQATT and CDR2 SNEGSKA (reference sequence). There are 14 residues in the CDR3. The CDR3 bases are TGCAGTGCTAGAGCCAATACAGGCTACAATGAGCAGTTCTTC. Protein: CSARANTGYNEQFF.

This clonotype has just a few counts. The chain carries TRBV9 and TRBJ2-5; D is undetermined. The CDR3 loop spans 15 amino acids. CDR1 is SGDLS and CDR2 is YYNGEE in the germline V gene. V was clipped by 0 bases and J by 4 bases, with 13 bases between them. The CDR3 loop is CASSVATGRGETQYF. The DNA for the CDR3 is TGTGCCAGCAGCGTAGCTACGGGCCGCGGAGAGACCCAGTACTTC.

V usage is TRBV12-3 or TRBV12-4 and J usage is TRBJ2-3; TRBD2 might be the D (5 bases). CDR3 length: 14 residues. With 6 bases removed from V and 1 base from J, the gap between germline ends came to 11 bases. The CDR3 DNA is TGTGCCAGCAGCTCCGCGAGGGGCACAGATACGCAGTATTTT. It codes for CASSSARGTDTQYF.

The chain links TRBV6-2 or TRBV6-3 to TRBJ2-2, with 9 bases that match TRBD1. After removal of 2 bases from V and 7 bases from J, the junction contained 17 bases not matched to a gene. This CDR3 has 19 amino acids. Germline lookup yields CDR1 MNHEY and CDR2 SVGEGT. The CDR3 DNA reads TGTGCCAGCAGTTACGCGACCCTTAGCCGGACAGGGGTCGGCGGGGAGCTGTTTTTT. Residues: CASSYATLSRTGVGGELFF.

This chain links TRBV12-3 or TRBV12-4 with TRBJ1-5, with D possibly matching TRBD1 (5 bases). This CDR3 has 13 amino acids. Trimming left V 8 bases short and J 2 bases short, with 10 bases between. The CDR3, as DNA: TGTGCCAGCTATCCGGGGGGCAATCAGCCCCAGCATTTT. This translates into CASYPGGNQPQHF.

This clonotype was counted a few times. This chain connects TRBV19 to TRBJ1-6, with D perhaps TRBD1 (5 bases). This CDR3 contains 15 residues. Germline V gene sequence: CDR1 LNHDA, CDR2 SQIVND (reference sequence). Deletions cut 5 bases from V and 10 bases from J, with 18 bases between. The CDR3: CASSDQGGSRSPLHF. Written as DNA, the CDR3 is TGTGCCAGTAGTGATCAGGGTGGTTCAAGGTCACCCCTCCACTTT.

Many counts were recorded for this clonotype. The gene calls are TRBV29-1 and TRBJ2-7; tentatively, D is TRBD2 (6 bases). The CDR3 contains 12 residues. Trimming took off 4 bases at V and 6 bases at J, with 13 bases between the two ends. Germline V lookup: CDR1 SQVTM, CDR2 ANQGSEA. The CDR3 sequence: CSVVEGPGEQYF. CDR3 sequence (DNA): TGCAGCGTTGTGGAGGGACCGGGCGAGCAGTACTTC.

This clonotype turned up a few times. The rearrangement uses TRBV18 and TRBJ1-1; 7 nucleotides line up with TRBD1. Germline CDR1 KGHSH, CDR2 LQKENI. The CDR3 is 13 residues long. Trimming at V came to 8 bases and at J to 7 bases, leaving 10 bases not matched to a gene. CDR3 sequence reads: CASTGDTGGEAFF. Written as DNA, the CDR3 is TGTGCCAGCACAGGGGACACGGGAGGTGAAGCTTTCTTT.

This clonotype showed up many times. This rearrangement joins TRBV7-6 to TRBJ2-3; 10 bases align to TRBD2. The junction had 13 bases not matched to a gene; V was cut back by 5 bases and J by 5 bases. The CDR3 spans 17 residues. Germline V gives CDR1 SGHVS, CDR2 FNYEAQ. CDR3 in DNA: TGTGCCAGCAGCCCCAGGGGGAGCGGGGGGGCCAGAGATACGCAGTATTTT. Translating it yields CASSPRGSGGARDTQYF.

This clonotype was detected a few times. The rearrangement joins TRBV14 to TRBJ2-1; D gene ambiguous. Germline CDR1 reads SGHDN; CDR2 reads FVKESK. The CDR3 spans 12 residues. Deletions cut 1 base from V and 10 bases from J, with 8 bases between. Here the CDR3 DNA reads TGTGCCAGCAGCCAAGTAGGTTTGGAGCAGTTCTTC. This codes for CASSQVGLEQFF.

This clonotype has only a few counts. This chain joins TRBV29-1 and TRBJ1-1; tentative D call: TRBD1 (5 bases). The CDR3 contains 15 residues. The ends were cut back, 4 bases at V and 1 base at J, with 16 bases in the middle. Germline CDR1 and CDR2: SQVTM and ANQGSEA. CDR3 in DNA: TGCAGCGTTGGGGGCTATGGGACTGAGAACACTGAAGCTTTCTTT. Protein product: CSVGGYGTENTEAFF.

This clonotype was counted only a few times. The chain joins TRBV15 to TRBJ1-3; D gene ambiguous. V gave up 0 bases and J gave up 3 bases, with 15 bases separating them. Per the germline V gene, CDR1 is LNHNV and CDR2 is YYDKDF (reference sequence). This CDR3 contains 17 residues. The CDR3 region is CATSRDDGRVYGNTIYF. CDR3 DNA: TGTGCCACCAGCAGAGACGATGGGAGGGTGTATGGAAACACCATATATTTT.

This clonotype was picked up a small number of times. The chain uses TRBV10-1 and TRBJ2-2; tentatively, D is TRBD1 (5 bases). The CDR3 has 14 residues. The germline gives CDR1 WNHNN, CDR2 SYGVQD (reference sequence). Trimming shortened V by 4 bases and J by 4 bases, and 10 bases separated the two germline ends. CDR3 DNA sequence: TGCGCCAGCAGTGGGTCGGACACCACCGGGGAGCTGTTTTTT. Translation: CASSGSDTTGELFF.

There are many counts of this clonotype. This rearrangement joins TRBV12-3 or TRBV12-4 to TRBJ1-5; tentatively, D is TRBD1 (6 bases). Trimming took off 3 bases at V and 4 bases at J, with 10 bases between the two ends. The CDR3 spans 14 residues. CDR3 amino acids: CASSFLGGNQPQHF. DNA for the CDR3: TGTGCCAGCAGTTTCTTAGGGGGGAATCAGCCCCAGCATTTT.

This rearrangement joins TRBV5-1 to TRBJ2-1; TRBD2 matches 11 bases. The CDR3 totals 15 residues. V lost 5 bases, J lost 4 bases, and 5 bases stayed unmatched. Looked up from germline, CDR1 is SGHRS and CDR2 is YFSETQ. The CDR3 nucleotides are TGCGCCAGCAGGGCTAGCGGGGGGCCATACAATGAGCAGTTCTTC. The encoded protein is CASRASGGPYNEQFF.

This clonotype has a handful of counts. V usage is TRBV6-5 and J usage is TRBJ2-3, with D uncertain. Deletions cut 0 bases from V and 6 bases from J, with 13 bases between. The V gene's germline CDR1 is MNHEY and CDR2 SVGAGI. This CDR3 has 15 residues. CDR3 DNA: TGTGCCAGCAGTTACTCACGGACCGTCCAGGATACGCAGTATTTT. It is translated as CASSYSRTVQDTQYF.

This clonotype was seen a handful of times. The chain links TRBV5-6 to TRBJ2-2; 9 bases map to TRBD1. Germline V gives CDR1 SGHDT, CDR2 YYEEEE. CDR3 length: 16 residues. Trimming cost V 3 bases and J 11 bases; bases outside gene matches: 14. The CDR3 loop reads CASSSGTGMKATELFF. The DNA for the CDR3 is TGTGCCAGCAGCTCCGGGACAGGGATGAAGGCCACCGAGCTGTTTTTT.

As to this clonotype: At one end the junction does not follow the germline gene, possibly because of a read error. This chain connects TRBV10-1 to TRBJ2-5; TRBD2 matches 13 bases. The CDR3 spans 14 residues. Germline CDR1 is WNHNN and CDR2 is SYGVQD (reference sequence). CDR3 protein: CASRETSGRMTQYF. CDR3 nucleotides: TGCGCCAGCCGTGAGACTAGCGGGAGGATGACCCAGTACTTC.

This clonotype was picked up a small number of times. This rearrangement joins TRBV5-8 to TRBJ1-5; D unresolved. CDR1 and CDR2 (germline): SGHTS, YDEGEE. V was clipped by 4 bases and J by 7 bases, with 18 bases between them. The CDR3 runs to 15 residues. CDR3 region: CASSQRDRDWQPQHF. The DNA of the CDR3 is TGTGCCAGCAGCCAAAGAGATCGGGATTGGCAGCCCCAGCATTTT.

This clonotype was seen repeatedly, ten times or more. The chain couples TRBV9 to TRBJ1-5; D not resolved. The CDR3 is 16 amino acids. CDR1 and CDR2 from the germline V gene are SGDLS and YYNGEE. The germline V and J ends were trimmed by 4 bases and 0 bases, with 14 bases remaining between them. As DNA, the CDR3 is TGTGCCAGCAGCCCACCGGAGACTTATAGCAATCAGCCCCAGCATTTT. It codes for CASSPPETYSNQPQHF.

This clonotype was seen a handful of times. CDR3 in DNA: TGCAGTGCTAGAGAACAGGCTAATGAAAAACTGTTTTTT. It encodes CSAREQANEKLFF. The rearrangement uses TRBV20-1 and TRBJ1-4, with a tentative D call TRBD1 (5 bases). CDR1 DFQATT and CDR2 SNEGSKA come from the germline V gene (reference sequence). The CDR3 runs 13 residues. Trimming left V 0 bases short and J 3 bases short, with 5 bases between.

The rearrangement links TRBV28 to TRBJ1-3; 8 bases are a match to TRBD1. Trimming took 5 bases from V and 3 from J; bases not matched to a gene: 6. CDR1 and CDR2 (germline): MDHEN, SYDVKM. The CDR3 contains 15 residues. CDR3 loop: CASSQTGVNGNTIYF. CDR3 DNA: TGTGCCAGCAGTCAGACAGGGGTAAATGGAAACACCATATATTTT.

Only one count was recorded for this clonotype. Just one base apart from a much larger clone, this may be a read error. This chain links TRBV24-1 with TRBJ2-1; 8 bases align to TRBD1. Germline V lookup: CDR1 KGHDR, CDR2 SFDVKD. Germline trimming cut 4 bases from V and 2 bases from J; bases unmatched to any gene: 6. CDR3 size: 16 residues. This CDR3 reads CATSESGTGPYNEQFF. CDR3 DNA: TGTGCCACCAGTGAATCCGGGACAGGACCCTACAATGAGCAGTTCTTC.